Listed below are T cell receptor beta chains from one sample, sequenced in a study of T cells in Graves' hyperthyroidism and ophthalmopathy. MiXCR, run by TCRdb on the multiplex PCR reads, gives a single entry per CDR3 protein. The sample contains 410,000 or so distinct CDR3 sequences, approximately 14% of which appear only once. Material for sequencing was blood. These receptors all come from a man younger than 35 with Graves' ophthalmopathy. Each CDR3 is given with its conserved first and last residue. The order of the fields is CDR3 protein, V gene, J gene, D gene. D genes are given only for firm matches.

CSASLGLAGVETQYF	TRBV20-1	TRBJ2-5	TRBD2
CASSLALAGGPYGTDTQYF	TRBV7-2	TRBJ2-3	TRBD2
CSAADSFNSPLHF	TRBV20-1	TRBJ1-6	.
CASSQDGGSGIQYF	TRBV4-1	TRBJ2-4	TRBD2
CASRTGTRGTDTQYF	TRBV6-1	TRBJ2-3	TRBD2
CASSLGGGGETQYF	TRBV11-2	TRBJ2-5	.
CASSQVGGREGETQYF	TRBV3-1	TRBJ2-5	TRBD2
CSVSRLAENTGELFF	TRBV29-1	TRBJ2-2	TRBD2
CASSLGLAGGHNEQFF	TRBV5-1	TRBJ2-1	TRBD2
CSARDARRGFSYEQYF	TRBV20-1	TRBJ2-7	.
CASRLGDEQFF	TRBV6-2/TRBV6-3	TRBJ2-1	.
CASSPSRGGTGGLGHEQYF	TRBV7-4	TRBJ2-7	TRBD1
CASSAGQGARETQYF	TRBV18	TRBJ2-5	TRBD1
CASSYQELETQYF	TRBV6-2/TRBV6-3	TRBJ2-5	.
CASSVGWLAGYNEQFF	TRBV9	TRBJ2-1	TRBD2
CASSPTGTEAYTEAFF	TRBV12-3/TRBV12-4	TRBJ1-1	TRBD1
CASSLDNRGSGGNQPQHF	TRBV12-3/TRBV12-4	TRBJ1-5	TRBD1
CASSFQGPGTGELFF	TRBV12-3/TRBV12-4	TRBJ2-2	.